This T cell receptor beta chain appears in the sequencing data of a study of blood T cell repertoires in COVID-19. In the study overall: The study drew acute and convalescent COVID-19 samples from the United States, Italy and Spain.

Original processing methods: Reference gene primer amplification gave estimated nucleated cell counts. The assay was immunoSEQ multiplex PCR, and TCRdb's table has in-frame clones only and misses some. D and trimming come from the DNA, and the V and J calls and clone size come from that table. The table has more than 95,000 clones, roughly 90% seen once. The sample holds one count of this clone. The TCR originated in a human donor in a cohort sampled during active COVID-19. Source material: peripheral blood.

The CDR3 region has the DNA TGTGCCAGCAGCTTAGGTACGAGGGATACGCAGTATTTT. Residues: CASSLGTRDTQYF. The chain joins TRBV13 to TRBJ2-3; no clear D. V gave up 0 bases and J gave up 6 bases, with 7 bases separating them. This CDR3 spans 13 amino acids. The germline V gene has CDR1 PRHDT and CDR2 FYEKMQ (reference sequence).